The 16 T cell receptor beta chains reported below all come from one sample, sequenced in a study of long-term antiretroviral therapy in people with HIV. The run of the v3.0 immunoSEQ assay was at survey level. Only in-frame clones appear in the TCRdb table, and some are missing; sequencing was by immunoSEQ multiplex PCR. The sample consists of 20,000 to 25,000 clones, 76% of them appearing once. Source: unsorted PBMCs, taken 0.5 years after starting antiretroviral therapy. Every receptor here comes from a woman aged 40 to 50 with HIV.

The chain recombines TRBV30 with TRBJ2-5; no clear D. The CDR3 contains 13 residues. V was shortened by 3 bases and J by 9 bases, with 17 bases between the two germline ends. CDR1 and CDR2 (germline): GTSNPN, SVGIG (reference sequence). The CDR3 is CAWRRTSYPAQYF. DNA for the CDR3: TGTGCCTGGAGGAGGACCTCTTACCCGGCCCAGTACTTC.

J is TRBJ2-7 and V is TRBV4-2; the D gene is possibly TRBD2 (5 bases). Germline V gene lookup returns CDR1 LGHNA and CDR2 YNFKEQ. V was shortened by 1 base and J by 7 bases, with 17 bases between the two germline ends. This CDR3 is built from 15 residues. CDR3: CASSQGRTDLGEQYF. CDR3 sequence (DNA): TGTGCCAGCAGCCAAGGAAGGACTGATCTTGGGGAGCAGTACTTC.

This chain uses TRBV19 with TRBJ1-1, with TRBD1 matching over 7 bases. The CDR3 is made up of 16 amino acids. The J segment lost 3 bases and the V segment lost 7 bases, leaving 14 bases of the junction unmatched. CDR1 LNHDA and CDR2 SQIVND come from the germline V gene (reference sequence). The CDR3 is CASTTPITGEDTEAFF. The CDR3 DNA reads TGTGCCAGTACCACCCCCATAACAGGGGAAGACACTGAAGCTTTCTTT. Full variable domain (missing parts from reference TRBV19 and TRBJ1-1): DGGITQSPKYLFRKEGQNVTLSCEQNLNHDAMYWYRQDPGQGLRLIYYSQIVNDFQKGDIAEGYSVSREKKESFPLTVTSAQKNPTAFYLCASTTPITGEDTEAFFGQGTRLTVV.

The V gene is TRBV7-6, the J gene TRBJ2-5; possibly TRBD1 for D (5 bases). The ends were cut back, 2 bases at V and 5 bases at J, with 15 bases in the middle. Germline loops: CDR1 SGHVS, CDR2 FNYEAQ. CDR3 length equals 15 residues. CDR3 nucleotides: TGTGCCAGCAGCTTACCTCAGGGTACTTGGGAGACCCAGTACTTC. This codes for CASSLPQGTWETQYF.

CDR3: CASSDTSRGGYTF. The CDR3 nucleotides are TGTGCCAGCAGTGACACTTCCCGGGGTGGCTACACCTTC. The J gene is TRBJ1-2, the V gene TRBV2, with D unresolved. V was shortened by 3 bases and J by 7 bases, with 12 bases between the two germline ends. Germline V lookup: CDR1 SNHLY, CDR2 FYNNEI. CDR3 length equals 13 residues.

With respect to this clone: Relative to the germline gene, one junction end is altered; a read error may explain this. The chain recombines TRBV25-1 with TRBJ1-6, with 7 nucleotides matching TRBD1. The CDR3 runs to 14 residues. Germline CDR1 MGHDK, CDR2 SYGVNS. CDR3 residues: CASCDREGNSPLHF. The CDR3, as DNA: TGTGCCAGCTGTGACAGGGAGGGTAATTCACCCCTCCACTTT.

A single count supports this clone. The chain is built from TRBV30 and TRBJ1-1, with 7 nucleotides matching TRBD1. Germline CDR1 reads GTSNPN; CDR2 reads SVGIG (reference sequence). The CDR3 length is 15 residues. V dropped 0 bases and J dropped 6; count of bases not matched to a gene: 10. The CDR3 DNA reads TGTGCCTGGAGTGTACCCGGCAGGGGGAGGGCTGAAGCTTTCTTT. It encodes CAWSVPGRGRAEAFF.

This chain uses TRBV9 with TRBJ2-5; D perhaps matches TRBD2 (6 bases). The V gene's germline CDR1 is SGDLS and CDR2 YYNGEE. There are 14 residues in the CDR3. V gave up 0 bases and J gave up 5 bases, with 11 bases separating them. CDR3 sequence: CASSVGRAGETQYF. As DNA, the CDR3 is TGTGCCAGCAGCGTAGGGAGGGCAGGGGAGACCCAGTACTTC.

The chain has TRBV18 and TRBJ1-5, with 7 bases lining up with TRBD1. This CDR3 has 14 amino acids. Germline values: CDR1 KGHSH, CDR2 LQKENI. The ends lost 6 bases at V and 3 bases at J; junction bases unmatched: 5. The chain's CDR3 is CASSRGTDNQPQHF. The CDR3 nucleotides are TGTGCCAGCTCCCGAGGGACAGACAATCAGCCCCAGCATTTT.

The J gene is TRBJ2-2, the V gene TRBV7-6; D possibly uses TRBD1 or TRBD2 (5 bases each). The V end was cut by 4 bases, the J end by 5 bases, with 17 bases between. The CDR3 consists of 16 residues. CDR1 SGHVS and CDR2 FNYEAQ come from the germline V gene. The CDR3 DNA reads as TGTGCCAGCAGCTCATTCCAGGGAGTAGAAACCGGGGAGCTGTTTTTT. Its protein is CASSSFQGVETGELFF. The full variable domain, in which reference TRBV7-6 and TRBJ2-2 provide the parts outside the CDR3, is GAGVSQSPRYKVTKRGQDVALRCDPISGHVSLYWYRQALGQGPEFLTYFNYEAQQDKSGLPNDRFSAERPEGSISTLTIQRTEQRDSAMYRCASSSFQGVETGELFFGEGSRLTVL.

V usage is TRBV6-5 and J usage is TRBJ1-5, with no clear D. The germline V gene has CDR1 MNHEY and CDR2 SVGAGI. V gave up 7 bases and J gave up 12 bases, with 22 bases separating them. The CDR3 has 14 residues. Here the CDR3 DNA reads TGTGCCAGCACCTCAGGAGGAGCGGCAGGACGCCAGCATTTT. Translation gives CASTSGGAAGRQHF.

The sample holds a few counts of this clone. Other DNA variants within this sample encode the same CDR3. The chain carries TRBV19 and TRBJ2-5; 7 nucleotides line up with TRBD1. Losses at the gene ends were 1 base for V and 5 bases for J; bases not matched to a gene: 4. The CDR3 totals 14 residues. Germline values: CDR1 LNHDA, CDR2 SQIVND (reference sequence). CDR3: CASSIGQGAETQYF. The DNA of the CDR3 is TGTGCCAGTAGTATAGGACAGGGCGCTGAGACCCAGTACTTC.

The chain is built from TRBV5-4 and TRBJ2-3; TRBD2 matches at 15 bases. The CDR3 runs to 18 residues. V was clipped by 4 bases and J by 0 bases; unmatched bases: 6. Germline loops: CDR1 SGHNT, CDR2 YYREEE (reference sequence). The CDR3 region is CASSAGTSGGTSTDTQYF. CDR3 coding DNA: TGTGCCAGCAGCGCCGGGACTAGCGGGGGGACTAGCACAGATACGCAGTATTTT.

This chain connects TRBV5-4 to TRBJ1-3; no definite D call. From germline, CDR1 is SGHNT and CDR2 YYREEE (reference sequence). This CDR3 spans 14 amino acids. The V and J ends lost 1 base and 1 base respectively, with 6 bases between them. The CDR3 nucleotides read TGTGCCAGCAGCTTGTCCGGATCTGGAAACACCATATATTTT. It yields the protein CASSLSGSGNTIYF. Full variable domain (rest looked up from reference TRBV5-4 and TRBJ1-3): ETGVTQSPTHLIKTRGQQVTLRCSSQSGHNTVSWYQQALGQGPQFIFQYYREEENGRGNFPPRFSGLQFPNYSSELNVNALELDDSALYLCASSLSGSGNTIYFGEGSWLTVV.

The chain combines TRBV7-2 with TRBJ1-2; D is unclear. V lost 2 bases to trimming and J lost 8 bases, with 9 bases between them. The germline V gene has CDR1 SGHTA and CDR2 FQGNSA. The CDR3 runs to 12 residues. The CDR3 sequence is CASSLSSVGYTF. The CDR3 bases are TGTGCCAGCAGCTTATCGTCCGTAGGCTACACCTTC.

This sequence joins TRBV7-9 and TRBJ2-1, with D tentatively TRBD2 (6 bases). The germline V gene encodes CDR1 SEHNR and CDR2 FQNEAQ (reference sequence). The CDR3 runs to 16 residues. V lost 1 base to trimming and J lost 2 bases, with 12 bases between them. In DNA form, the CDR3 reads TGTGCCAGCAGCTTAGTGGGTAGCGGCGCCTACAATGAGCAGTTCTTC. Residues: CASSLVGSGAYNEQFF.